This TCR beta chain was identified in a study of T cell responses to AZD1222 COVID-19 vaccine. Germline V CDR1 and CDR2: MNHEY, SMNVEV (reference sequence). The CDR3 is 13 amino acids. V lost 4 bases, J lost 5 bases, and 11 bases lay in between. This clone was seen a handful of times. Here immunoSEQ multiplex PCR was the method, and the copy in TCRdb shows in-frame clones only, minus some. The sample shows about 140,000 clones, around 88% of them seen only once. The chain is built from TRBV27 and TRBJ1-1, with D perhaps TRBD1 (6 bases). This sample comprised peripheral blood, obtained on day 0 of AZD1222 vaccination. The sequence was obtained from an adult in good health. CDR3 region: CASSWGLRTEAFF. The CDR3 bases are TGTGCCAGCAGTTGGGGGCTGCGGACTGAAGCTTTCTTT.